The clone carrying this TCR beta chain has just a few counts. Its antigen is not known. The data derive from a study of cytomegalovirus exposure and HLA in healthy donors. Findings and limits, study-wide: Presence/absence analyses rested on an assumption that sequencing depth was roughly uniform across donors. In a later analysis, specific HLA alleles were associated with 15,000 to 20,000 TCR beta sequences at a 0.05 false discovery rate. Investigators reported 150 to 200 TCR beta chains as tied to cytomegalovirus.

This PCR relied on a set of 60 Vbeta primers and 13 Jbeta primers. The method was immunoSEQ multiplex PCR; TCRdb's version includes in-frame clones alone and lacks a portion of them. This sample yields 150,000 to 200,000 clones, of which 77% are seen a single time; approximately 2.9% belongs to the top ten. The TCR comes from a woman in her forties in good health and CMV-seropositive. The sequenced material came from PBMCs.

In DNA, the CDR3 is TGTGCCAGCGGACAGGGTTTCACTGAAGCTTTCTTT. Translated: CASGQGFTEAFF. V usage is TRBV7-2 and J usage is TRBJ1-1; TRBD1 matches 8 bases. The V segment lost 8 bases and the J segment 4 bases; nucleotides outside the gene matches: 3. There are 12 residues in the CDR3. Germline V gene data show CDR1 as SGHTA and CDR2 as FQGNSA.